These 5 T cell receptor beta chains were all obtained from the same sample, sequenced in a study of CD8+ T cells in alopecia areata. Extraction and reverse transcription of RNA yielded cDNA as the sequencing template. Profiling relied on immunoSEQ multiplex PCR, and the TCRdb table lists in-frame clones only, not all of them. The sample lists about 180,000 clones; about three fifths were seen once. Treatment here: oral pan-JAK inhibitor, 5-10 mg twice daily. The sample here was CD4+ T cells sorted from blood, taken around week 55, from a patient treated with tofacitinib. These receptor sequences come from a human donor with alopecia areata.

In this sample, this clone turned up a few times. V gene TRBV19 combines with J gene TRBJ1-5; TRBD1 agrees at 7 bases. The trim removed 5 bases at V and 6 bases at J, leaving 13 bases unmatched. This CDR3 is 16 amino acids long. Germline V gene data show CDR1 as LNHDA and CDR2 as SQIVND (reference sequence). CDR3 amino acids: CASSPRSRQGGQPQHF. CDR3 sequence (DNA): TGTGCCAGTAGTCCTCGCAGCCGACAGGGTGGTCAGCCCCAGCATTTT.

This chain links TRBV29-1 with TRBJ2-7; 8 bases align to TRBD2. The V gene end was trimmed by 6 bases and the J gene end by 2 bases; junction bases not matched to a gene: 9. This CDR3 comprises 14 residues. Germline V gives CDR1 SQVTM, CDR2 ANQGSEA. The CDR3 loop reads CSVAGGGKTYEQYF. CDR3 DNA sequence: TGCAGCGTAGCCGGCGGGGGGAAAACCTACGAGCAGTACTTC.

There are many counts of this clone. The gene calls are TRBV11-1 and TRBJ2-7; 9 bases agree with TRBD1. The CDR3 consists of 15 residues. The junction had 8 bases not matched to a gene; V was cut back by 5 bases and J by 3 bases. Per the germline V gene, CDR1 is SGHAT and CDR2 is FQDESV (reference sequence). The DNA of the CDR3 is TGTGCCAGCAGCACTACGCCGGGACAGGGCTACGAGCAGTACTTC. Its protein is CASSTTPGQGYEQYF.

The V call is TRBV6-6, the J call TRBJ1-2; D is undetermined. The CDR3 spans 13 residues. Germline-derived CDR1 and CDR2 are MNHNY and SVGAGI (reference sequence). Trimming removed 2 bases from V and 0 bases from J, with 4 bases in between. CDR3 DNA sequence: TGTGCCAGCAGTTACAGAGCTAACTATGGCTACACCTTC. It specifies CASSYRANYGYTF.

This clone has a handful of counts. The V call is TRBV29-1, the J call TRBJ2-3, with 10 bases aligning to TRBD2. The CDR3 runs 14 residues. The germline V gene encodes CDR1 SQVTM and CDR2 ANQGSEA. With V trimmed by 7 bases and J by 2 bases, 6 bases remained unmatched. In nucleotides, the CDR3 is TGCAGCGCACTACTAGCGGGGCCCACAGATACGCAGTATTTT. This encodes CSALLAGPTDTQYF.